The clone carrying this T cell receptor (beta chain) showed up many times. The antigen is unknown. Trimming took 6 bases from V and 8 from J, leaving 21 bases between them. The germline CDR1 and CDR2 sequences are SGHKS and YYEKEE (reference sequence). This CDR3 is 15 amino acids long. This record belongs to a study of CD8 T cells in ankylosing spondylitis. General study results and limits: A motif of 7 to 9 highly homologous TCR beta variants was seen as apparently characteristic of ankylosing spondylitis blood. Disease-linked clones proved CD8+ and comparatively uncommon in peripheral blood.

The TCR beta libraries were generated through quantitative 5'-RACE incorporating molecular barcodes. MiXCR, run by TCRdb on the 5' RACE reads, gives a single entry per CDR3 protein. In the table there are 750,000 to 850,000 distinct CDR3 sequences, 12% of which are singletons. This sequence was found in a male donor with ankylosing spondylitis. The chain links TRBV5-5 to TRBJ2-4, with D perhaps TRBD1 or TRBD2 (6 bases each). The sample comprised blood, either unsorted or a sorted T cell fraction (not recorded which). The CDR3 loop is CASTPMEGGSDIQYF. In nucleotides, the CDR3 is TGTGCCAGCACTCCGATGGAGGGGGGTTCGGACATTCAGTACTTC. Full variable domain (remainder filled in from reference TRBV5-5 and TRBJ2-4): DAGVTQSPTHLIKTRGQQVTLRCSPISGHKSVSWYQQVLGQGPQFIFQYYEKEERGRGNFPDRFSARQFPNYSSELNVNALLLGDSALYLCASTPMEGGSDIQYFGAGTRLSVL.